This is a list of T cell receptor beta chains from one sample in a study of blood T cells in healthy people across ages. MiXCR, applied by TCRdb to the 5' RACE reads, yields one record per CDR3 protein. The sample has 730,000 or so distinct CDR3 sequences; roughly two fifths are singletons. Sequencing was performed on blood. The receptors derive from an elderly man in good health. Both conserved end residues are part of each CDR3. D genes are given only for firm matches. Size tells how often a clone was seen (once, few, many) or the class of an expanded clone, and some rows leave it out.

DNA: TGTGCCAGCACCTCGACAGGGAATCTGCCTAACTATGGCTACACCTTC
CDR3: CASTSTGNLPNYGYTF
J: TRBJ1-2
size: NA
V: TRBV12-3/TRBV12-4
D: TRBD1

DNA: TGTGCCATCAGTGACTCGGGGCGAGAAAACTATGGCTACACCTTC
CDR3: CAISDSGRENYGYTF
J: TRBJ1-2
size: NA
V: TRBV10-3
D: NA

DNA: TGCAGTGCGATTGACAGGGGAAAAGAGACCCAGTACTTC
CDR3: CSAIDRGKETQYF
J: TRBJ2-5
size: NA
V: TRBV20-1
D: TRBD1

DNA: TGTGCCAGTAGTATAGTCGGGGACGCTCGCAATGAGCAGTTCTTC
CDR3: CASSIVGDARNEQFF
J: TRBJ2-1
size: few
V: TRBV19
D: NA

DNA: TGTGCCAGCACGTCATGGCAGACCCAAGAGACCCAGTACTTC
CDR3: CASTSWQTQETQYF
J: TRBJ2-5
size: NA
V: TRBV6-2/TRBV6-3
D: NA

DNA: TGTGCCAGCAGTGCACGGGGACTAGATACGCAGTATTTT
CDR3: CASSARGLDTQYF
J: TRBJ2-3
size: once
V: TRBV12-3/TRBV12-4
D: NA

DNA: TGTGCCAGCAGCTTAGCTCGGACTAGCGGGACCTCTGGGGCCAACGTCCTGACTTTC
CDR3: CASSLARTSGTSGANVLTF
J: TRBJ2-6
size: NA
V: TRBV7-9
D: TRBD2

DNA: TGTGCCAGCAGTGAAGCCAACACTGAAGCTTTCTTT
CDR3: CASSEANTEAFF
J: TRBJ1-1
size: NA
V: TRBV6-1
D: NA

DNA: TGTGCCAGCAGTTTGCGCACAGTAATATCCTACAATGAGCAGTTCTTC
CDR3: CASSLRTVISYNEQFF
J: TRBJ2-1
size: NA
V: TRBV12-3/TRBV12-4
D: NA

DNA: TGTGCCAGCGGCGAACAGGGTGGATTTGAAGCTTTCTTT
CDR3: CASGEQGGFEAFF
J: TRBJ1-1
size: NA
V: TRBV6-2/TRBV6-3
D: NA

DNA: TGTGCCAGCAGCCCGCAATCAGGGGGCGCTAGCGGCTATGGCTACACCTTC
CDR3: CASSPQSGGASGYGYTF
J: TRBJ1-2
size: NA
V: TRBV7-9
D: TRBD1

DNA: TGCAGCGTTGTGCAGCGCTCCTACAATGAGCAGTTCTTC
CDR3: CSVVQRSYNEQFF
J: TRBJ2-1
size: many
V: TRBV29-1
D: NA

DNA: TGTGCCAGCAGTTACCGGGGGCAGGCTAACGAGCAGTACTTC
CDR3: CASSYRGQANEQYF
J: TRBJ2-7
size: few
V: TRBV6-5
D: NA

DNA: TGTGCCAGCAGCTTAGTAGGGACTGCGGGGGGCTATGAGCAGTTCTTC
CDR3: CASSLVGTAGGYEQFF
J: TRBJ2-1
size: NA
V: TRBV11-3
D: TRBD2

DNA: TGTGCCAGCAGCCAAGGAACGGGGGGCCCCACAGATACGCAGTATTTT
CDR3: CASSQGTGGPTDTQYF
J: TRBJ2-3
size: once
V: TRBV4-2
D: NA

DNA: TGTGCCAGCAGTAAAACCGGACAGCCATCGTCCGGGGCCAACGTCCTGACTTTC
CDR3: CASSKTGQPSSGANVLTF
J: TRBJ2-6
size: NA
V: TRBV9
D: NA

DNA: TGCGCCAGCAGCTTGCGGACAGCGAACACCGGGGAGCTGTTTTTT
CDR3: CASSLRTANTGELFF
J: TRBJ2-2
size: NA
V: TRBV5-1
D: NA

DNA: TGCAGTGCTCCCCTACTATCGGAAAAACTGTTTTTT
CDR3: CSAPLLSEKLFF
J: TRBJ1-4
size: many
V: TRBV20-1
D: NA

DNA: TGTGCCAGCAGCGCCGAGGGCACTCAAATAGTGAACTATGGCTACACCTTC
CDR3: CASSAEGTQIVNYGYTF
J: TRBJ1-2
size: NA
V: TRBV7-9
D: NA

DNA: TGCGCCAGCAGCCTGACAACCGGGACAGGGGCCTACGAGCAGTACTTC
CDR3: CASSLTTGTGAYEQYF
J: TRBJ2-7
size: few
V: TRBV5-1
D: TRBD1

DNA: TGTGCCAGCAGCTTAGGGCAAATGAGCTCCTACAATGAGCAGTACTTC
CDR3: CASSLGQMSSYNEQYF
J: TRBJ2-7
size: NA
V: TRBV7-8
D: NA

DNA: TGTGCCAGCAGTTCCGACAGCTACGAGCAGTACTTC
CDR3: CASSSDSYEQYF
J: TRBJ2-7
size: many
V: TRBV28
D: NA

DNA: TGTGCCAGCAGTTCCGTAGGGGGAAACCAAGAGACCCAGTACTTC
CDR3: CASSSVGGNQETQYF
J: TRBJ2-5
size: few
V: TRBV12-3/TRBV12-4
D: NA

DNA: TGCAGTGCACACCAACCGGTTTCCTACGAGCAGTACTTC
CDR3: CSAHQPVSYEQYF
J: TRBJ2-7
size: NA
V: TRBV20-1
D: NA

DNA: TGTGCCAGCAGCCGCTCCGGGACAGTAAACAATGAGCAGTTCTTC
CDR3: CASSRSGTVNNEQFF
J: TRBJ2-1
size: NA
V: TRBV3-1
D: TRBD1

DNA: TGTGCCAGTAGTGTCCCTCCACTAGCGGGGGCTCAAGAGACCCAGTACTTC
CDR3: CASSVPPLAGAQETQYF
J: TRBJ2-5
size: few
V: TRBV19
D: TRBD2

DNA: TGTGCCACCAGGGAACAGGGGGCCATCGACAATGAGCAGTTCTTC
CDR3: CATREQGAIDNEQFF
J: TRBJ2-1
size: few
V: TRBV24-1
D: TRBD1

DNA: TGTGCCAGCAGCTTAAGGGGACTTCGGACAGGGTCGTCAGAGACCCAGTACTTC
CDR3: CASSLRGLRTGSSETQYF
J: TRBJ2-5
size: NA
V: TRBV7-2
D: TRBD1

DNA: TGTGCCAGCAGCTGGGTAGGCGGCGAGCAGTACTTC
CDR3: CASSWVGGEQYF
J: TRBJ2-7
size: NA
V: TRBV5-5
D: NA